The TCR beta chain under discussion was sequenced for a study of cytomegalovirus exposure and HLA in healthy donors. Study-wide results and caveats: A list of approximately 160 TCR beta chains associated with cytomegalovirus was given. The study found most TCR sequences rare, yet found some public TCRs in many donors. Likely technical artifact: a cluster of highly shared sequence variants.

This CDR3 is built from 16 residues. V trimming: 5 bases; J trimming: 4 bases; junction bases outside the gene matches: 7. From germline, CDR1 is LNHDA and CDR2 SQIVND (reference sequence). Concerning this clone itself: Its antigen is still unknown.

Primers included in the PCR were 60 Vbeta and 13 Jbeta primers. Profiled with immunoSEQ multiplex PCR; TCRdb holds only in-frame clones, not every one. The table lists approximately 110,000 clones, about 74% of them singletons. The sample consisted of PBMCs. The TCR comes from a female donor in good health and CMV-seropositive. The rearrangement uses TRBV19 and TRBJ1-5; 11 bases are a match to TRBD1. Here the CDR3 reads CASSPVRDRGNQPQHF. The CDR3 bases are TGTGCCAGTAGTCCAGTCCGGGACAGGGGGAATCAGCCCCAGCATTTT.